This TCR beta chain appears in the sequencing data of a study of T cell changes during pregnancy in multiple sclerosis. Sequencing was performed with immunoSEQ multiplex PCR; in TCRdb, only in-frame clones are kept and a portion is missing. The sample consists of about 31,000 clones, approximately 86% of them appearing once. The sample in question was CD8+ T cells from peripheral blood mononuclear cells, obtained before pregnancy. The source is a female donor with multiple sclerosis, enrolled in a pregnancy study.

CDR3 DNA sequence: TGTGCCAGCAGTGCCGACGACGCCTCCACAGGGGACTATGGCTACACCTTC. It yields the protein CASSADDASTGDYGYTF. The chain employs TRBV6-4 and TRBJ1-2; TRBD1 matches at 7 bases. The CDR3 has 17 residues. Germline V CDR1 and CDR2: MRHNA, SNTAGT. Trimming at V came to 4 bases and at J to 3 bases, leaving 14 bases not matched to a gene.